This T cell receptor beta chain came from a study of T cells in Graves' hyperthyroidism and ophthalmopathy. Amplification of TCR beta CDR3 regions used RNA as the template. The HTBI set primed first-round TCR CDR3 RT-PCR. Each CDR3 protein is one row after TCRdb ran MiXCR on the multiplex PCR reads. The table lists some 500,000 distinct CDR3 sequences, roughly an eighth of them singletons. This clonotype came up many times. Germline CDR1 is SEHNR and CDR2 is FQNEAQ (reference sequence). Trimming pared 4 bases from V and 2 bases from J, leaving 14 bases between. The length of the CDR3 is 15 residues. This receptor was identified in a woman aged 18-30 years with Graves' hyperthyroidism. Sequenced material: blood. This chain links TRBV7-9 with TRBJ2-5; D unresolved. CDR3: CASSSDRSEQETQYF. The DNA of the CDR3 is TGTGCCAGCAGCTCGGACCGGTCTGAACAAGAGACCCAGTACTTC.